The rows below give T cell receptor beta chains drawn from one sample of a study of cytomegalovirus exposure and HLA in healthy donors. The table came from immunoSEQ multiplex PCR; TCRdb's copy has only in-frame clones and leaves some out. The sample has 210,000 or so clones, over 75% seen once. Sequencing was done on a sample of PBMCs. These receptors originate from a man aged 18 to 30 in good health and CMV-seronegative. CDR3s include the opening cysteine and the closing phenylalanine or tryptophan.

>TRBJ2-1|16|TRBV7-3
CASSLKGAGADNEQFF
>TRBJ1-5|15|TRBV28
CASRQDRGRNQPQHF
>TRBJ1-4|15|TRBV27
CASSVRITTNEKLFF
>TRBJ2-7|16|TRBV30
CAWSGTRRGVGGEQYF
>TRBJ1-5|13|TRBV7-2
CASSLDRAQPQHF
>TRBJ2-3|13|TRBV30
CASQGLFRNTQYF
>TRBJ2-7|12|TRBV6-5
CASSDTGFEQYF
>NA|14|TRBV4-1
CASSQEVEGSEQYF
>TRBJ2-3|15|TRBV5-1
CASRAIGLNRDTQYF
>TRBJ1-1|12|TRBV11-3
CASSVRNTEAFF
>TRBJ2-5|15|TRBV9
CASSGAGELRETQYF
>TRBJ2-3|12|TRBV30
CAWSIKPESQYF
>TRBJ2-2|18|TRBV7-6
CASSLEAWREANAGELFF
>TRBJ2-6|17|TRBV7-3
CASSRTGVSSGANVLTF
>TRBJ1-3|15|TRBV6-1
CASSRTGGEGNTIYF
>TRBJ1-5|15|TRBV5-1
CASSLLPGGVQPQHF
>TRBJ1-1|16|TRBV11-3
CASSLGHGETNTEAFF
>TRBJ1-1|15|TRBV6-5
CASSPATGSNTEAFF
>TRBJ2-1|16|TRBV11-2
CASSLTSGSSYNEQFF
>TRBJ1-1|14|TRBV7-3
CASSPGGQGTEAFF
>TRBJ2-7|13|TRBV19
CASRTGEGYEQYF
>TRBJ1-1|13|TRBV6-5
CASSYGGRTEAFF
>TRBJ2-3|17|TRBV7-3
CASSFHPGGSSADTQYF
>TRBJ1-2|13|TRBV9
CASSADRVGGYTF
>TRBJ1-1|15|TRBV10-3
CAISERGQTNTEAFF
>TRBJ2-1|15|TRBV5-6
CASRLTGGVNNEQFF
>TRBJ2-7|15|TRBV4-3
CASSQLQGTSYEQYF
>TRBJ2-3|17|TRBV25-1
CASSEFRQDLSTDTQYF
>TRBJ2-7|15|TRBV19
CASSSSGTGGYEQYF
>TRBJ1-5|15|TRBV28
CATAWALEINQPQHF
>TRBJ2-2|16|TRBV6-5
CASSYSGGVGSGELFF
>TRBJ2-1|15|TRBV30
CAWSIMSNSYNEQFF
>TRBJ1-5|13|TRBV19
CASRSGSGQPQHF
>TRBJ2-3|17|TRBV19
CASSIWGGSTDTDTQYF
>TRBJ2-7|17|TRBV5-1
CASSMLGTSIHGGEQYF
>TRBJ2-7|13|TRBV11-3
CASSSGTAYEQYF
>TRBJ2-3|14|TRBV7-3
CASSLGSYTDTQYF
>TRBJ1-5|14|TRBV7-8
CASSRANRNQPQHF
>TRBJ2-5|15|TRBV7-2
CASSLVVAGQETQYF